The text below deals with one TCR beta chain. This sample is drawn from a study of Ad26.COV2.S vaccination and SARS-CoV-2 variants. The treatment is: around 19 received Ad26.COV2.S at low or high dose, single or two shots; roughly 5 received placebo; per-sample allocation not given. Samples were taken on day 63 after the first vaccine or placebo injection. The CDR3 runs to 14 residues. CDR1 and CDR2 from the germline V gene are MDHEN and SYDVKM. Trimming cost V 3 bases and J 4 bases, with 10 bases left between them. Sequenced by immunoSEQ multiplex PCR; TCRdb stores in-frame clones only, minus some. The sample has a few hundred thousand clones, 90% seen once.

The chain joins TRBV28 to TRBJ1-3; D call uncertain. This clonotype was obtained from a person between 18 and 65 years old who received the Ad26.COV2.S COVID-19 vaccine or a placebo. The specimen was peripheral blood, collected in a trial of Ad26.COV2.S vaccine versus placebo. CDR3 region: CASSFGSQGNTIYF. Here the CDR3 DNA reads TGTGCCAGCAGTTTCGGGTCACAAGGAAACACCATATATTTT.